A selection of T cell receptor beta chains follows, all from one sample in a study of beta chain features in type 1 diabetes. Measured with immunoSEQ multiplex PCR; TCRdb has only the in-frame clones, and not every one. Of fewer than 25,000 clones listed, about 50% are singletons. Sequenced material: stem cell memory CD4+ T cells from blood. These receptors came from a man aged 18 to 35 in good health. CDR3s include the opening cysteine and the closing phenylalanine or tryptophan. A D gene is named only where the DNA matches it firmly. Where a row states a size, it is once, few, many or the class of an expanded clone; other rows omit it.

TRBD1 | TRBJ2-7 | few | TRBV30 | CAAGQGAVYEQYF | TGTGCCGCTGGACAGGGGGCTGTCTACGAGCAGTACTTC
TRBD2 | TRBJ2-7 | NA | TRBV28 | CASSFPGGTSYEQYF | TGTGCCAGCAGTTTCCCGGGGGGAACCTCCTACGAGCAGTACTTC
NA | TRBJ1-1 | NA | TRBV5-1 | CASGRGPEAFF | TGCGCCAGCGGCAGGGGACCTGAAGCTTTCTTT
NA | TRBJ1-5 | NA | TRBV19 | CASKRGISNQPQHF | TGTGCCAGTAAGCGGGGGATTAGCAATCAGCCCCAGCATTTT
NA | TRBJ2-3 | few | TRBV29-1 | CSAVRRGDTQYF | TGCAGCGCTGTTCGCAGGGGAGATACGCAGTATTTT
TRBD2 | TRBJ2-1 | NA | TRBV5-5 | CASTLPSGYNEQFF | TGTGCCAGCACCCTGCCTAGCGGGTACAATGAGCAGTTCTTC
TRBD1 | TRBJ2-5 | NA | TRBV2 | CASRPGTAQETQYF | TGTGCCAGCAGACCGGGGACAGCTCAAGAGACCCAGTACTTC
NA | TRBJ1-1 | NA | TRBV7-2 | CASSIQAMNTEAFF | TGTGCCAGCAGCATTCAGGCGATGAACACTGAAGCTTTCTTT
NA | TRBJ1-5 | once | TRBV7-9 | CASSLGVGAINQPQHF | TGTGCCAGCAGCTTGGGCGTGGGGGCAATCAATCAGCCCCAGCATTTT
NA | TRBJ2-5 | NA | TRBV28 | CASSLLGRDQETQYF | TGTGCCAGCAGTTTATTGGGCAGGGATCAAGAGACCCAGTACTTC
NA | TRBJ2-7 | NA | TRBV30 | CAWSSGYEQYF | TGTGCCTGGAGTTCGGGATACGAGCAGTACTTC
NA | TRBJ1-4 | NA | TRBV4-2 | CASSRGEGEEKLFF | TGTGCCAGCAGCCGCGGGGAAGGGGAGGAAAAACTGTTTTTT
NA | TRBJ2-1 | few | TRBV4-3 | CASSQATGASYNEQFF | TGCGCCAGCAGCCAAGCCACGGGAGCCTCCTACAATGAGCAGTTCTTC
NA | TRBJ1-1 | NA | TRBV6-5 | CASSSLGGTEAFF | TGTGCCAGCAGTTCCCTCGGGGGGACAGAAGCTTTCTTT
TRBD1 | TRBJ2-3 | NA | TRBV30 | CAWGRGQGTDTQYF | TGTGCCTGGGGTAGGGGACAGGGCACAGATACGCAGTATTTT
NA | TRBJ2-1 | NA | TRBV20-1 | CSAPVDNEQFF | TGCAGTGCTCCAGTGGACAATGAGCAGTTCTTC
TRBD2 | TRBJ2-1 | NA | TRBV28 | CASRWAGGYNEQFF | TGTGCCAGCAGATGGGCGGGGGGGTACAATGAGCAGTTCTTC
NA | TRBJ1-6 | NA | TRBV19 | CASSTGMVSSYNSPLHF | TGTGCCAGTAGTACCGGGATGGTGAGCTCCTATAATTCACCCCTCCACTTT
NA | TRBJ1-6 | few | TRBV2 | CASRGFYNSPLHF | TGTGCCAGCCGGGGGTTCTATAATTCACCCCTCCACTTT
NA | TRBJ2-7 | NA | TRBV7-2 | CASSLDPSSYEQYF | TGTGCCAGCAGCTTAGATCCTAGCTCCTACGAGCAGTACTTC
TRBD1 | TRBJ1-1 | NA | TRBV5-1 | CASSLDPGGLGDTEAFF | TGCGCCAGCAGCTTGGATCCAGGGGGCCTGGGGGACACTGAAGCTTTCTTT
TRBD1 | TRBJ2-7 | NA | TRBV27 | CASSKGTGGYEQYF | TGTGCCAGCAGTAAGGGGACAGGGGGCTACGAGCAGTACTTC
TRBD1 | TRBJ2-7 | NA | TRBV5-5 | CASSLGGTGGRSYEQYF | TGTGCCAGCAGCCTGGGGGGAACAGGGGGTAGATCCTACGAGCAGTACTTC
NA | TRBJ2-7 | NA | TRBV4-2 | CASSAGSHEQYF | TGTGCCAGCAGTGCGGGGTCCCACGAGCAGTACTTC
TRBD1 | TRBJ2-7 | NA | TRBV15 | CATSRDRGQFTYEQYF | TGTGCCACCAGCAGAGATAGGGGGCAGTTTACCTACGAGCAGTACTTC
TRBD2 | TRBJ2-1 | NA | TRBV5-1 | CASSLGTTAGYNEQFF | TGCGCCAGCAGCCTCGGGACTACCGCGGGATACAATGAGCAGTTCTTC
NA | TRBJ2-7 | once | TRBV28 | CASRTGLTNYEQYF | TGTGCCAGCAGGACGGGACTTACAAACTACGAGCAGTACTTC
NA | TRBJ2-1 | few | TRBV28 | CASSPLDWNNEQFF | TGTGCCAGCAGTCCTCTGGACTGGAACAATGAGCAGTTCTTC
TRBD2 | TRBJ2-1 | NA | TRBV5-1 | CASSKGLAGLSNEQFF | TGCGCCAGCAGCAAGGGACTAGCGGGCTTGTCCAATGAGCAGTTCTTC
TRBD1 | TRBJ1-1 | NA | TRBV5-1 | CASSTDRVSTEAFF | TGCGCCAGCAGCACGGACAGGGTTAGTACTGAAGCTTTCTTT
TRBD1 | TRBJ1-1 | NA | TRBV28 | CASSHTGGTEAFF | TGTGCCAGCAGTCACACAGGGGGCACTGAAGCTTTCTTT
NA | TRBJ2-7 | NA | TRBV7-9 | CASSLDRGEQYF | TGTGCCAGCAGCTTAGACAGAGGGGAGCAGTACTTC
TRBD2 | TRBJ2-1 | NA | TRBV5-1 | CASSLLASGGYNEQFF | TGCGCCAGCAGCTTGTTGGCTAGCGGGGGGTATAATGAGCAGTTCTTC
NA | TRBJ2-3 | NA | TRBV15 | CATSRETGDTDTQYF | TGTGCCACCAGCAGAGAGACGGGGGACACAGATACGCAGTATTTT
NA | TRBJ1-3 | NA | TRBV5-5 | CASSFIQGNTIYF | TGTGCCAGCAGTTTTATACAGGGAAACACCATATATTTT
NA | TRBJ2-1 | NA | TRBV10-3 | CAITRNPWRSSYNEQFF | TGTGCCATCACTCGGAATCCTTGGAGGAGCTCCTACAATGAGCAGTTCTTC
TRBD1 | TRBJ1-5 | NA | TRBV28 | CASSLPGGTGTQPQHF | TGTGCCAGCAGTTTGCCGGGGGGGACAGGGACTCAGCCCCAGCATTTT
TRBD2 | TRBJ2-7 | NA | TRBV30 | CAWGGGISYEQYF | TGTGCCTGGGGCGGGGGAATCTCCTACGAGCAGTACTTC
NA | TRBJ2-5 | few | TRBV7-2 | CASSPTNRLRETQYF | TGTGCCAGCAGCCCAACCAACAGGTTACGAGAGACCCAGTACTTC
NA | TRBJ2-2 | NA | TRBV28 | CASRTGPGTGELFF | TGTGCCAGCAGAACAGGGCCAGGCACCGGGGAGCTGTTTTTT
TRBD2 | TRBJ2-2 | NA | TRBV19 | CASRRDRLSGRDGGELFF | TGTGCCAGTAGACGGGACAGACTGAGCGGGAGGGACGGCGGGGAGCTGTTTTTT
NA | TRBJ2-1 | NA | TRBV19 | CASSTPGRGRNEQFF | TGTGCCAGTAGTACCCCCGGCAGAGGTCGCAATGAGCAGTTCTTC
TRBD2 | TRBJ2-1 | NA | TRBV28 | CASSPLGTSANNEQFF | TGTGCCAGCAGTCCGCTCGGGACTAGCGCCAACAATGAGCAGTTCTTC
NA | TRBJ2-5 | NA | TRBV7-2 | CASSLAGGSTQYF | TGTGCCAGCAGCTTAGCAGGGGGTTCCACCCAGTACTTC
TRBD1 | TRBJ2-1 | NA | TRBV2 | CASSGTGGYEQFF | TGTGCCAGCTCCGGGACAGGGGGGTATGAGCAGTTCTTC
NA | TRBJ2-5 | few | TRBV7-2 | CASSLESGPGETQYF | TGTGCCAGCAGCTTAGAGAGCGGCCCGGGGGAGACCCAGTACTTC
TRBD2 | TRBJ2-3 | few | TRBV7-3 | CASSLGGRAADTQYF | TGTGCCAGCAGCTTAGGCGGGAGGGCCGCAGATACGCAGTATTTT
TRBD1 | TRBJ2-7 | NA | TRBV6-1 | CASSEYRGSYEQYF | TGTGCCAGCAGTGAATACAGGGGGTCCTACGAGCAGTACTTC
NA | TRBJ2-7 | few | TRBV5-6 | CASSLLAEQYF | TGTGCCAGCAGCTTGCTGGCCGAGCAGTACTTC
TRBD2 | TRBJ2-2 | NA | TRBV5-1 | CASSPVAGVTTGELFF | TGCGCCAGCAGCCCCGTTGCGGGAGTCACCACCGGGGAGCTGTTTTTT
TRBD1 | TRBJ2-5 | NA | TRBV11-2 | CASRPPGTGETQYF | TGTGCCAGCAGGCCACCCGGGACAGGGGAGACCCAGTACTTC
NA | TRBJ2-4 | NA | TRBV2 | CASSYDTKNIQYF | TGTGCCAGCAGTTACGACACAAAAAACATTCAGTACTTC
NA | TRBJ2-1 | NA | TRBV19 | CASSETRGNEQFF | TGTGCCAGTAGTGAAACTCGAGGCAATGAGCAGTTCTTC
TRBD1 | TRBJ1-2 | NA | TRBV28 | CASSIITGQGDGYTF | TGTGCCAGCAGTATTATCACCGGACAGGGAGATGGCTACACCTTC
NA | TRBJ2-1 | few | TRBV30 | CAWSPFLDYNEQFF | TGTGCCTGGAGCCCGTTTCTAGACTACAATGAGCAGTTCTTC
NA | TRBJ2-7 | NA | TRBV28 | CASRIPRDGSQYF | TGTGCCAGCAGGATCCCACGAGACGGGTCTCAGTACTTC
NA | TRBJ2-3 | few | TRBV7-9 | CARGAITDTQYF | TGTGCCAGAGGGGCTATCACAGATACGCAGTATTTT